Shown below are 29 T cell receptor beta chains from a single sample sequenced in a study of early T cells in non-severe SARS-CoV-2 infection. TCRdb passed the 5' RACE reads through MiXCR, listing each CDR3 protein once. The sample carries tens of thousands of distinct CDR3 sequences, approximately 7% recorded once. Sequenced sample: whole blood. These receptors originate from an adult who was a healthcare worker with PCR-confirmed SARS-CoV-2 infection or an uninfected control (not recorded which).

The chain carries TRBV20-1 and TRBJ2-5, with D hard to call. This CDR3 is built from 14 residues. CDR1 is DFQATT, CDR2 SNEGSKA, per germline (reference sequence). V was cut by 4 bases and J by 2 bases, with 14 bases left in between. This chain's CDR3 is CSAKIPGLQETQYF. CDR3 in DNA: TGCAGTGCTAAGATTCCGGGTTTACAAGAGACCCAGTACTTC.

This clonotype was observed at least ten times. V is TRBV20-1 and J is TRBJ2-1; D gene ambiguous. The CDR3 loop spans 16 amino acids. Trimming cost V 2 bases and J 5 bases, with 19 bases left between them. Germline CDR1 and CDR2: DFQATT and SNEGSKA (reference sequence). For the CDR3, the DNA is TGCAGTGCTAGACCTCCCGTAAGCTTGTTGAACAATGAGCAGTTCTTC. Its translation: CSARPPVSLLNNEQFF.

This clonotype was counted at least ten times. This sequence joins TRBV12-3 or TRBV12-4 and TRBJ1-1, with a weak D call TRBD1 (6 bases). Trimming shortened V by 1 base and J by 5 bases, and 11 bases separated the two germline ends. This CDR3 comprises 14 residues. CDR3 bases: TGTGCCAGCAGTTTAGGTCAGGGGTGGACTGAAGCTTTCTTT. As protein: CASSLGQGWTEAFF.

This clonotype came up once. V usage is TRBV20-1 and J usage is TRBJ2-1, with no clear D. The CDR3 totals 16 residues. The germline V gene has CDR1 DFQATT and CDR2 SNEGSKA (reference sequence). V lost 4 bases and J 0 bases, leaving 16 bases between the germline ends. The CDR3 is CSAISKTPTSYNEQFF. The CDR3 coding sequence is TGCAGTGCTATCAGTAAGACACCAACCTCCTACAATGAGCAGTTCTTC.

The chain couples TRBV7-2 to TRBJ2-2; TRBD1 might be the D (6 bases). This CDR3 has 14 amino acids. CDR1 and CDR2 from the germline V gene are SGHTA and FQGNSA. V was pared by 2 bases and J by 6 bases, with 10 bases between. CDR3 nucleotides: TGTGCCAGCAGCTTAAACAGGGTAGCCGGGGAGCTGTTTTTT. The encoded protein is CASSLNRVAGELFF. The full variable domain, its missing parts supplied by reference TRBV7-2 and TRBJ2-2, is GAGVSQSPSNKVTEKGKDVELRCDPISGHTALYWYRQSLGQGLEFLIYFQGNSAPDKSGLPSDRFSAERTGGSVSTLTIQRTQQEDSAVYLCASSLNRVAGELFFGEGSRLTVL.

This clonotype was observed a handful of times. The gene calls are TRBV12-3 or TRBV12-4 and TRBJ2-5; tentative D call: TRBD2 (6 bases). This CDR3 is 15 amino acids long. With 5 bases removed from V and 3 bases from J, the gap between germline ends came to 16 bases. Here the CDR3 DNA reads TGTGCCAGCAGTCACCGGGCTAGCGACAAAGAGACCCAGTACTTC. Protein sequence: CASSHRASDKETQYF.

This rearrangement joins TRBV7-9 to TRBJ2-1, with 8 bases aligning to TRBD2. The CDR3 has 15 amino acids. V shed 4 bases and J 9 bases; nucleotides not matched to a gene: 11. CDR1 SEHNR and CDR2 FQNEAQ come from the germline V gene (reference sequence). The DNA for the CDR3 is TGTGCCAGCAGCTCTTTGACTAGCGCCGTCCGTGAGCAGTTCTTC. Translating gives CASSSLTSAVREQFF. Based on the CDR3 plus reference TRBV7-9 and TRBJ2-1, the full variable domain is DTGVSQNPRHKITKRGQNVTFRCDPISEHNRLYWYRQTLGQGPEFLTYFQNEAQLEKSRLLSDRFSAERPKGSFSTLEIQRTEQGDSAMYLCASSSLTSAVREQFFGPGTRLTVL.

At least ten counts were recorded for this clonotype. The rearrangement links TRBV3-1 to TRBJ1-2; D might be TRBD1 (6 bases). CDR3 size: 14 residues. V lost 0 bases and J 4 bases, leaving 9 bases between the germline ends. The germline V gene encodes CDR1 LGHDT and CDR2 YNNKEL (reference sequence). CDR3 DNA: TGTGCCAGCAGCCAAGAGGGCAGGGGCTATGGCTACACCTTC. Translating it yields CASSQEGRGYGYTF. The full variable domain, rest sourced from reference TRBV3-1 and TRBJ1-2, is DTAVSQTPKYLVTQMGNDKSIKCEQNLGHDTMYWYKQDSKKFLKIMFSYNNKELIINETVPNRFSPKSPDKAHLNLHINSLELGDSAVYFCASSQEGRGYGYTFGSGTRLTVV.

The chain combines TRBV19 with TRBJ1-5; TRBD1 is a possible D gene (6 bases). V shed 3 bases and J shed 6 bases, with 12 bases lying between them. This CDR3 spans 14 amino acids. Germline V gene sequence: CDR1 LNHDA, CDR2 SQIVND (reference sequence). CDR3 DNA: TGTGCCAGTAGTATGTGGGGGGCTGGTCAGCCCCAGCATTTT. This sequence encodes CASSMWGAGQPQHF.

This clonotype has a count of ten or more. The chain is built from TRBV2 and TRBJ2-1; D may be TRBD1 or TRBD2 (5 bases each). V gave up 7 bases and J gave up 12 bases, with 25 bases separating them. The CDR3 is 15 amino acids. In germline, CDR1 is SNHLY, CDR2 FYNNEI. The CDR3 nucleotides read TGTGCCAGCACGGGTGAAGGGGCCTCACTCAGCGGGCAGTTCTTC. Translating gives CASTGEGASLSGQFF.

A few counts support this clonotype. For the CDR3, the DNA is TGCGCCAGCAGCCAGCGAACTAGCGGGAGGATCACAGATACGCAGTATTTT. Translation: CASSQRTSGRITDTQYF. This sequence joins TRBV4-3 and TRBJ2-3, with TRBD2 matching over 12 bases. The CDR3 is made up of 17 amino acids. Germline V gene sequence: CDR1 LGHNA, CDR2 YSLEER. Losses at the gene ends were 3 bases for V and 2 bases for J; bases not matched to a gene: 6.

This clonotype appeared many times. V gene TRBV7-2 combines with J gene TRBJ2-3; D call uncertain. In germline, CDR1 is SGHTA, CDR2 FQGNSA. CDR3 size: 15 residues. V was trimmed by 4 bases and J by 3 bases, leaving 14 bases between them. The CDR3 nucleotides are TGTGCCAGCAGCTATACGTGGGTCGGGACAGATACGCAGTATTTT. Protein product: CASSYTWVGTDTQYF.

This clonotype showed up many times. This rearrangement joins TRBV7-7 to TRBJ2-2; weak D call: TRBD2 (5 bases). Trimming stripped 1 base from V and 4 bases from J, with 10 bases between. Germline V CDR1 and CDR2: SSHAT, FNYEAQ (reference sequence). The CDR3 length is 15 residues. The CDR3 reads CASSLGALATGELFF. The CDR3 DNA is TGTGCCAGCAGCTTAGGGGCCCTAGCCACCGGGGAGCTGTTTTTT.

A remark on this clonotype: One end of the junction is discordant with germline, which a read error may explain. The chain is built from TRBV6-5 and TRBJ2-7, with TRBD1 identical over 8 bases. From germline, CDR1 is MNHEY and CDR2 SVGAGI. This CDR3 is built from 15 residues. CDR3 DNA sequence: TGTGCCAGCAGTTACTCGGGACAGGACTCCTACGAGCAGAACTTC. It translates to CASSYSGQDSYEQNF.

This clonotype was observed a handful of times. The rearrangement joins TRBV7-8 to TRBJ1-1, with D possibly being TRBD1 (5 bases). Germline V gives CDR1 SGHVS, CDR2 FQNEAQ. The CDR3 totals 15 residues. Deletions cut 5 bases from V and 0 bases from J, with 13 bases between. The CDR3 spells CASSPWGGLNTEAFF. Here the CDR3 DNA reads TGTGCCAGCAGCCCGTGGGGGGGTCTGAACACTGAAGCTTTCTTT.

This clonotype was detected only once. One end of the junction fails to match germline, which may point to a read error. The V gene is TRBV6-2 or TRBV6-3, the J gene TRBJ2-2, with D maybe TRBD1 (5 bases). The CDR3 has 15 residues. Germline-derived CDR1 and CDR2 are MNHEY and SVGEGT. For the CDR3, the DNA is TGTGCCAGCAGTTACTCGCCTGTGGACACCTGGGAGCTGTTTTTT. It specifies CASSYSPVDTWELFF.

This sequence joins TRBV21-1 and TRBJ1-3; the table gives TRBD1 as D, unverified against the DNA. TRBV21-1 is given as a pseudogene. The CDR3 spans 15 residues. The CDR3 region has the DNA TGTGCCAGCAGCAAAGCGCGCCAGGGCGGAAACACCATATATTTT. Its translation is CASSKARQGGNTIYF.

This clonotype was counted many times. The chain couples TRBV4-1 to TRBJ2-3, with TRBD1 identical over 8 bases. Germline-derived CDR1 and CDR2 are MGHRA and YSYEKL. The CDR3 runs 15 residues. V shed 4 bases and J 1 base; nucleotides not matched to a gene: 4. CDR3 coding DNA: TGCGCCAGCAGCCGGTCGGGACAGGGCACAGATACGCAGTATTTT. Protein product: CASSRSGQGTDTQYF.

With regard to this clonotype: A much larger clone differs by one base, so this may be a read error. The rearrangement joins TRBV20-1 to TRBJ2-7; D not certain. The CDR3 is made up of 15 amino acids. Germline-derived CDR1 and CDR2 are DFQATT and SNEGSKA (reference sequence). V was cut by 5 bases and J by 2 bases, with 19 bases left in between. CDR3 residues: CSAFPGLISTYEQYF. CDR3 nucleotides: TGCAGTGCTTTCCCTGGTCTTATCTCGACCTACGAGCAGTACTTC.

This clonotype was counted many times. The genes are TRBV27 and TRBJ2-1; 14 nucleotides align to TRBD2. Germline CDR1 reads MNHEY; CDR2 reads SMNVEV (reference sequence). This CDR3 is 13 amino acids long. V lost 8 bases, J lost 8 bases, and 2 bases stayed unmatched. Here the CDR3 reads CASGTSGSYEQFF. The CDR3, as DNA: TGTGCCAGCGGGACTAGCGGGAGCTATGAGCAGTTCTTC.

The table lists this clonotype with many counts. V gene TRBV4-2 combines with J gene TRBJ2-1; a weak D match, TRBD2 (6 bases). V lost 0 bases, J lost 4 bases, and 13 bases lay in between. CDR3 size: 16 residues. Germline V gene sequence: CDR1 LGHNA, CDR2 YNFKEQ. In DNA, the CDR3 is TGTGCCAGCAGCCAAGAGGACCGGGGGAGGTACAATGAGCAGTTCTTC. It is translated as CASSQEDRGRYNEQFF.

This clonotype has a count of ten or more. The rearrangement links TRBV7-6 to TRBJ2-1; 7 bases map to TRBD1. This CDR3 comprises 18 residues. V was pared by 4 bases and J by 4 bases, with 16 bases of the junction left unmatched. Germline V CDR1 and CDR2: SGHVS, FNYEAQ. CDR3: CASSSQGFLTGQYNEQFF. The CDR3 region has the DNA TGTGCCAGCAGCTCACAGGGGTTTCTGACGGGACAATACAATGAGCAGTTCTTC.

The chain has TRBV28 and TRBJ2-1, with TRBD2 matching 7 bases. CDR3 length: 13 amino acids. The germline gives CDR1 MDHEN, CDR2 SYDVKM. V trimming: 6 bases; J trimming: 10 bases; junction bases outside the gene matches: 9. The CDR3 is CASSGLVVREQFF. The CDR3 DNA reads as TGTGCCAGCAGCGGACTAGTCGTGAGGGAGCAGTTCTTC.

The table lists this clonotype with many counts. The rearrangement links TRBV10-1 to TRBJ2-5; D possibly corresponds to TRBD1 (6 bases). The germline V gene has CDR1 WNHNN and CDR2 SYGVQD (reference sequence). The CDR3 spans 14 residues. Trimming removed 2 bases at V and 5 bases at J, with 12 bases between. CDR3 residues: CASSEGGLRETQYF. The CDR3 bases are TGCGCCAGCAGTGAGGGGGGCCTGAGGGAGACCCAGTACTTC.

This clonotype has at least ten counts. CDR3 sequence (DNA): TGCAGTGCTCTACCTCAGATAAACACAGATACGCAGTATTTT. It is translated as CSALPQINTDTQYF. This rearrangement joins TRBV20-1 to TRBJ2-3; D call uncertain. Deletions cut 5 bases from V and 2 bases from J, with 14 bases between. The CDR3 loop spans 14 amino acids. CDR1 is DFQATT and CDR2 is SNEGSKA in the germline V gene (reference sequence).

This clonotype was detected many times. The V gene is TRBV7-6, the J gene TRBJ2-1, with 12 bases matching TRBD2. V trimming: 5 bases; J trimming: 8 bases; junction bases outside the gene matches: 7. Germline loops: CDR1 SGHVS, CDR2 FNYEAQ. The length of the CDR3 is 15 residues. The CDR3: CASSPTSGRYDEQFF. As DNA, the CDR3 is TGTGCCAGCAGCCCTACTAGCGGGAGGTACGATGAGCAGTTCTTC.

On this clonotype itself: A read error may explain this, as a much larger clone is one base away. J is TRBJ2-3 and V is TRBV27; D ambiguous. Germline CDR1 reads MNHEY; CDR2 reads SMNVEV (reference sequence). This CDR3 has 13 residues. V was trimmed by 7 bases and J by 6 bases, leaving 14 bases between them. CDR3: CASTLFLGDTQYF. CDR3 nucleotide sequence: TGTGCCAGCACTTTGTTCCTGGGGGATACGCAGTATTTT.

The genes are TRBV24-1 and TRBJ2-1; 8 bases map to TRBD1. The CDR3 spans 15 residues. After removal of 7 bases from V and 7 bases from J, the junction contained 11 bases not matched to a gene. Looked up from germline, CDR1 is KGHDR and CDR2 is SFDVKD. The CDR3 is CATSAQGARGNEQFF. CDR3 bases: TGTGCCACCAGCGCGCAGGGGGCGCGGGGAAATGAGCAGTTCTTC.

This clonotype has at least ten counts. The chain uses TRBV28 and TRBJ1-2, with D uncertain. The CDR3 has 12 residues. In germline, CDR1 is MDHEN, CDR2 SYDVKM. Trimming removed 7 bases from V and 2 bases from J, with 8 bases in between. CDR3 residues: CASNEGNYGYTF. The CDR3 coding sequence is TGTGCCAGCAACGAAGGCAACTATGGCTACACCTTC.